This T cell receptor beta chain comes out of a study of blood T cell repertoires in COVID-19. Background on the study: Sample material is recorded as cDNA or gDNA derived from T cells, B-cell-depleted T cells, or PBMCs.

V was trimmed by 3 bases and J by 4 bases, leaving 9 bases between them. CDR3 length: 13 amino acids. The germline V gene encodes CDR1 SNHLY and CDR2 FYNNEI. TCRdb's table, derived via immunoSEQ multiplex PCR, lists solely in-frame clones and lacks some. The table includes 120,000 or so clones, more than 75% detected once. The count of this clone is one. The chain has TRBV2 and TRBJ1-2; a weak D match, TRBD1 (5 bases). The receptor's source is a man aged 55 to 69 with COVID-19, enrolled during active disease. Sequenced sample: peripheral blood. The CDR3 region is CASSEEGTYGYTF. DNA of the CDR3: TGTGCCAGCAGTGAGGAGGGGACCTATGGCTACACCTTC.